The 3 T cell receptor beta chains listed next were all sequenced from one sample in a study of technical replicates of blood from several donors. Generated by immunoSEQ multiplex PCR, the TCRdb table keeps only in-frame clones and is missing some. Of tens of thousands of clones listed, about 96% are singletons. The sequenced sample consisted of T cells isolated from PBMCs. These receptors originate from a human donor in good health.

The CDR3 sequence: CASSLQRGIPTDTQYF. The CDR3 DNA is TGTGCCAGCAGTTTACAGCGAGGAATCCCCACAGATACGCAGTATTTT. The chain employs TRBV27 and TRBJ2-3; D is uncertain. Trimming pared 2 bases from V and 2 bases from J, leaving 14 bases between. The CDR3 sequence is 16 residues long. Per germline, CDR1 MNHEY and CDR2 SMNVEV (reference sequence).

The chain uses TRBV7-8 and TRBJ2-7; the match to TRBD1 covers 10 bases. Germline-derived CDR1 and CDR2 are SGHVS and FQNEAQ. The V gene end was trimmed by 10 bases and the J gene end by 6 bases; junction bases not matched to a gene: 15. CDR3 length equals 15 residues. The CDR3 DNA sequence: TGTGCCAACCAGCTAATGGGACAGGGGTGGGGCGAGCAGTACTTC. Translating gives CANQLMGQGWGEQYF.

The chain couples TRBV4-1 to TRBJ1-1; D might be TRBD1 (6 bases). V was shortened by 1 base and J by 8 bases, with 11 bases between the two germline ends. The CDR3 is 13 residues long. The germline CDR1 and CDR2 sequences are MGHRA and YSYEKL. In DNA form, the CDR3 reads TGCGCCAGCAGCCAAGTACAGGGCGAGGAAGCTTTCTTT. This gives the protein CASSQVQGEEAFF.